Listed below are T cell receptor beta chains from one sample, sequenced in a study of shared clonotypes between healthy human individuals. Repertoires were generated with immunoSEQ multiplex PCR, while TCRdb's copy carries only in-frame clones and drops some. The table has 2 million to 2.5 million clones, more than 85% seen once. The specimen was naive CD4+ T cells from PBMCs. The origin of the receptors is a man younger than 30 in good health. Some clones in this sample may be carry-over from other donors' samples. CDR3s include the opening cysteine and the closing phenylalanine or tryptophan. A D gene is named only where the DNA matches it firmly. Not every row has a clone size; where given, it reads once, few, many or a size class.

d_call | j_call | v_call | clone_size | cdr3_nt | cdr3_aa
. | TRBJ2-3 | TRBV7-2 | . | TGTGCCAGCAGCCTAAGCGGTTCCACAGATACGCAGTATTTT | CASSLSGSTDTQYF
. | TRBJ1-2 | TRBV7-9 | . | TGTGCCAGCAGCTTAAACGGGCAGATCGGCTATGGCTACACCTTC | CASSLNGQIGYGYTF
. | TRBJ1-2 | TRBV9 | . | TGTGCCAGCAGCGTGCATGAAAGCCTTAACTATGGCTACACCTTC | CASSVHESLNYGYTF
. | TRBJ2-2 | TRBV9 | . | TGTGCCAGCACCCTCACAGGATACACCGGGGAGCTGTTTTTT | CASTLTGYTGELFF
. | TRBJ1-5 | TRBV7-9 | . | TGTGCCAGCAGCTTTTTTAGAGGGGACCTCAATCAGCCCCAGCATTTT | CASSFFRGDLNQPQHF
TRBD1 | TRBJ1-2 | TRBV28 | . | TGTGCCAGCAGTTCCAGGGGGCTTCGTGGCTACACCTTC | CASSSRGLRGYTF
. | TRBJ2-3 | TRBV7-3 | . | TGTGCCAGCAGCTTCTCGAGGGGAGATACGCAGTATTTT | CASSFSRGDTQYF
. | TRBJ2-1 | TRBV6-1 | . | TGTGCCAGCAGCCGGATCCCCAATGAGCAGTTCTTC | CASSRIPNEQFF
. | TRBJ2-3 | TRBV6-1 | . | TGTGCCAGCAGTGCGGACGGGACCGCAGATACGCAGTATTTT | CASSADGTADTQYF
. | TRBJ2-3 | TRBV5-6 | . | TGTGCCAGCAGCGGGCAACCGGGAGATACGCAGTATTTT | CASSGQPGDTQYF
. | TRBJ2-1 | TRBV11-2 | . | TGTGCCAGCAGCGAGAGTAATGAGCAGTTCTTC | CASSESNEQFF
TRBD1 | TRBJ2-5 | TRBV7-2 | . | TGTGCCAGCAGCTACTCAACAGGGGCCCAAATCCAAGAGACCCAGTACTTC | CASSYSTGAQIQETQYF
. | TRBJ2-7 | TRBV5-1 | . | TGCGCCAGCAGCTTGGCCGGCGGTACCGAGCAGTACTTC | CASSLAGGTEQYF
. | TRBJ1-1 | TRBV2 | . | TGTGCCAGCGCAGGAAACCTGAACACTGAAGCTTTCTTT | CASAGNLNTEAFF
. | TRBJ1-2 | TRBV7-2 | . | TGTGCCAGCAGCTTAGACGGGGTGAACTATGGCTACACCTTC | CASSLDGVNYGYTF
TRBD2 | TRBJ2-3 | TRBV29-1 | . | TGCAGCGTAGGGACTACCACAGATACGCAGTATTTT | CSVGTTTDTQYF
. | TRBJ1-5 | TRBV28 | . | TGTGCCAGCAGGGAACGGTGGAATCAGCCCCAGCATTTT | CASRERWNQPQHF
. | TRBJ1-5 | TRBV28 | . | TGTGCCAGCAGTTTAACTCACCGTCGGACACTTAATCAGCCCCAGCATTTT | CASSLTHRRTLNQPQHF
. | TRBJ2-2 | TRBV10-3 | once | TGTGCCATCAGTGAGTCTGGGTCCGTCCAGCTGTTTTTT | CAISESGSVQLFF
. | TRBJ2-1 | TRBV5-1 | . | TGCGCCAGCAGTAGCCGACAAAACAATGAGCAGTTCTTC | CASSSRQNNEQFF
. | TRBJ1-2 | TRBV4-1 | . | TGCGCCAGCAGCCAAGAGGTGGGGCAGACCCCCTTCTACACCTTC | CASSQEVGQTPFYTF
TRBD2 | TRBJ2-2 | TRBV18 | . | TGTGCCAGCTCACCCGGGACTAGCGGGCAGAACACCGGGGAGCTGTTTTTT | CASSPGTSGQNTGELFF